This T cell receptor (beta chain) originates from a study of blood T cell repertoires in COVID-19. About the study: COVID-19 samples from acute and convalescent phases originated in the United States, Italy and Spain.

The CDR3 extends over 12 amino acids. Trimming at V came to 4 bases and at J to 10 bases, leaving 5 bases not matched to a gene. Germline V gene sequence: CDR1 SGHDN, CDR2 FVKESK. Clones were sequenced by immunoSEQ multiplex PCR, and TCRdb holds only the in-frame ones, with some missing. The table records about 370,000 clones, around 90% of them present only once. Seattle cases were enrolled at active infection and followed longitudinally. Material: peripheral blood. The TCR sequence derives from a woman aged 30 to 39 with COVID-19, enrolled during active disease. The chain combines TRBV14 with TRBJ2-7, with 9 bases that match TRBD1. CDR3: CASSPHRGLQYF. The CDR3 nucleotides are TGTGCCAGCAGCCCCCACAGGGGGCTACAGTACTTC.